The rows below give T cell receptor beta chains drawn from one sample of a study of blood T cells in healthy people across ages. TCRdb ran MiXCR on the 5' RACE reads and lists one entry per CDR3 protein. The table records 650,000 to 1,000,000 distinct CDR3 sequences, roughly 34% of them present only once. The sequencing sample was made of blood. These receptors were collected from a man between 18 and 35 years old in good health. Both conserved end residues are part of each CDR3. The D gene is left open where the match is weak. Size is omitted from some rows. Given values are once, few, many or a class for expanded clones.

size: NA; V: TRBV28; D: NA; length: 14; J: TRBJ2-5; DNA: TGTGCCAGCACCAACTCGGACAGCCCAGAGACCCAGTACTTC; CDR3: CASTNSDSPETQYF
size: NA; V: TRBV7-9; D: NA; length: 15; J: TRBJ2-7; DNA: TGTGCCAGCAGCTTAGGGGCTAGATCCTACAATGAGCAGTACTTC; CDR3: CASSLGARSYNEQYF
size: NA; V: TRBV5-5; D: NA; length: 13; J: TRBJ1-1; DNA: TGTGCCAGCAGCTTGTGGAAGGGCACTGAAGCTTTCTTT; CDR3: CASSLWKGTEAFF
size: NA; V: TRBV5-1; D: NA; length: 16; J: TRBJ2-1; DNA: TGCGCCAGCAGCCCAACGGGCTCTTCCACCTACAATGAGCAGTTCTTC; CDR3: CASSPTGSSTYNEQFF
size: few; V: TRBV28; D: NA; length: 11; J: TRBJ1-1; DNA: TGTGCCAGCGTTTTAACATCTGAAGCTTTCTTT; CDR3: CASVLTSEAFF
size: few; V: TRBV12-3/TRBV12-4; D: TRBD1; length: 13; J: TRBJ2-7; DNA: TGTGCCAGCAGTTTAGAGGGGGCGGGCGAGCAGTACTTC; CDR3: CASSLEGAGEQYF
size: few; V: TRBV12-3/TRBV12-4; D: NA; length: 15; J: TRBJ2-2; DNA: TGTGCCAGCAGTCTCCAGCAGGGATCCGCCGGGGAGCTGTTTTTT; CDR3: CASSLQQGSAGELFF
size: few; V: TRBV12-5; D: NA; length: 13; J: TRBJ2-3; DNA: TGTGCTAGTGGTTTGGCCCGAGGAGATACGCAGTATTTT; CDR3: CASGLARGDTQYF
size: many; V: TRBV20-1; D: NA; length: 14; J: TRBJ2-1; DNA: TGCAGTGCTACCCACCGGCTAGCTGTAAATGAGCAGTTCTTC; CDR3: CSATHRLAVNEQFF
size: NA; V: TRBV7-2; D: TRBD2; length: 13; J: TRBJ2-2; DNA: TGTGCCAGCACGGGAGGGTCCACCGGGGAGCTGTTTTTT; CDR3: CASTGGSTGELFF
size: few; V: TRBV20-1; D: NA; length: 15; J: TRBJ1-6; DNA: TGCAGTGCTAGCGTGGGGCTCTCCTATAATTCACCCCTCCACTTT; CDR3: CSASVGLSYNSPLHF
size: few; V: TRBV12-3/TRBV12-4; D: NA; length: 14; J: TRBJ2-7; DNA: TGTGCCAGCACCCAGCGGGACAGTTACAATGAGCAGTACTTC; CDR3: CASTQRDSYNEQYF
size: NA; V: TRBV20-1; D: NA; length: 14; J: TRBJ1-6; DNA: TGCAGTGCTAGAGTGACGGGAGGCAATTCACCCCTCCACTTT; CDR3: CSARVTGGNSPLHF
size: once; V: TRBV5-1; D: TRBD1; length: 14; J: TRBJ1-1; DNA: TGCGCCAGCAGCTCTGACAGGGGGTTCGCTGAAGCTTTCTTT; CDR3: CASSSDRGFAEAFF
size: NA; V: TRBV20-1; D: NA; length: 15; J: TRBJ2-3; DNA: TGCAGTGCTAGGGAATTCGGGACTAGCACAGATACGCAGTATTTT; CDR3: CSAREFGTSTDTQYF
size: NA; V: TRBV29-1; D: NA; length: 13; J: TRBJ1-2; DNA: TGCAGCGTTGACAACAGGGAAATAGGTGGCTACACCTTC; CDR3: CSVDNREIGGYTF
size: many; V: TRBV4-3; D: NA; length: 15; J: TRBJ1-2; DNA: TGCGCCAGCAGCCCGGAAGCGGGGTATGACTATGGCTACACCTTC; CDR3: CASSPEAGYDYGYTF
size: NA; V: TRBV29-1; D: NA; length: 15; J: TRBJ2-1; DNA: TGCAGCGTTGAAATAGGGGGAAGCTCCTACAATGAGCAGTTCTTC; CDR3: CSVEIGGSSYNEQFF
size: NA; V: TRBV7-9; D: NA; length: 16; J: TRBJ2-3; DNA: TGTGTCAGCAGCTCGCGGGACAGCTTTCGCACAGATACGCAGTATTTT; CDR3: CVSSSRDSFRTDTQYF
size: NA; V: TRBV25-1; D: NA; length: 13; J: TRBJ1-2; DNA: TGTGCCAGCAGTGAAGGGCTGGTAGGCAGCTACACCTTC; CDR3: CASSEGLVGSYTF
size: few; V: TRBV11-2; D: TRBD2; length: 16; J: TRBJ2-1; DNA: TGTGCCAGCAGCTACCAGCGGGGGAACTCCTACAATGAGCAGTTCTTC; CDR3: CASSYQRGNSYNEQFF
size: NA; V: TRBV12-3/TRBV12-4; D: TRBD1; length: 15; J: TRBJ2-3; DNA: TGTGCCAGCAGTCCAGGACAGGAGAGAGCAGATACGCAGTATTTT; CDR3: CASSPGQERADTQYF
size: many; V: TRBV12-3/TRBV12-4; D: NA; length: 16; J: TRBJ2-1; DNA: TGTGCCAGCAGTCCGCGACAGTCGCGCTCCTACAATGAGCAGTTCTTC; CDR3: CASSPRQSRSYNEQFF
size: many; V: TRBV12-3/TRBV12-4; D: NA; length: 14; J: TRBJ1-1; DNA: TGTGCCAGCAGTTTACAGGGCCCGAACACTGAAGCTTTCTTT; CDR3: CASSLQGPNTEAFF